This entry lists 10 T cell receptor beta chains sequenced from one sample in a study of shared clonotypes between healthy human individuals. Data came from immunoSEQ multiplex PCR; TCRdb stores just in-frame clones and leaves some out. The data hold some 630,000 clones, with around 72% observed a single time. The sample consisted of memory CD4+ T cells sorted from blood. This sample's subset: CD45RA-negative fraction. Receptors originate from a woman in her thirties in good health.

The V call is TRBV11-3, the J call TRBJ2-2; D unclear. V was clipped by 6 bases and J by 4 bases, with 15 bases between them. Looked up from germline, CDR1 is SGHNT and CDR2 is YENEEA. The CDR3 length is 15 residues. The CDR3 sequence: CASSLTHFATGELFF. The CDR3 DNA follows: TGTGCCAGCAGTCTCACCCACTTCGCCACCGGGGAGCTGTTTTTT.

The J gene is TRBJ1-2, the V gene TRBV18; 8 nucleotides agree with TRBD1. V lost 4 bases to trimming and J lost 8 bases; unmatched junction nucleotides: 6. The length of the CDR3 is 13 residues. Germline V lookup: CDR1 KGHSH, CDR2 LQKENI. Here the CDR3 DNA reads TGTGCCAGCTCACTTGACCGGGACAGGGGCTACACCTTC. This codes for CASSLDRDRGYTF.

This clone was found once. In nucleotides, the CDR3 is TGTGCCAGCAGCTTGGTGGCCAGCACAGATACGCAGTATTTT. This translates into CASSLVASTDTQYF. J is TRBJ2-3 and V is TRBV5-4, with unresolved D. The CDR3 covers 14 residues. V was shortened by 0 bases and J by 0 bases, with 5 bases between the two germline ends. Germline V gives CDR1 SGHNT, CDR2 YYREEE (reference sequence).

The chain is built from TRBV28 and TRBJ2-4; tentatively, D is TRBD2 (6 bases). The germline V and J ends were trimmed by 2 bases and 2 bases, with 13 bases remaining between them. The CDR3 loop spans 16 amino acids. Germline CDR1 reads MDHEN; CDR2 reads SYDVKM. The CDR3 spells CASSLRERRTKNIQYF. In nucleotides, the CDR3 is TGTGCCAGCAGTTTACGGGAGAGGAGGACCAAAAACATTCAGTACTTC.

This clone was seen a handful of times. The chain uses TRBV2 and TRBJ1-1; the D gene is possibly TRBD1 (6 bases). The CDR3 runs 14 residues. Trimming took 5 bases from V and 2 from J, leaving 12 bases between them. From germline, CDR1 is SNHLY and CDR2 FYNNEI. This CDR3 reads CASSSQGHNTEAFF. In DNA, the CDR3 is TGTGCCAGCAGTTCACAGGGCCACAACACTGAAGCTTTCTTT. Combining the CDR3 with reference TRBV2 and TRBJ1-1 gives the whole variable domain EPEVTQTPSHQVTQMGQEVILRCVPISNHLYFYWYRQILGQKVEFLVSFYNNEISEKSEIFDDQFSVERPDGSNFTLKIRSTKLEDSAMYFCASSSQGHNTEAFFGQGTRLTVV.

A single count supports this clone. Other DNA sequences in this specimen translate into the identical CDR3. The chain combines TRBV6-6 with TRBJ1-5; no definite D call. Trimming removed 0 bases from V and 2 bases from J, with 8 bases in between. Germline loops: CDR1 MNHNY, CDR2 SVGAGI (reference sequence). This CDR3 has 15 amino acids. The CDR3 nucleotides read TGTGCCAGCAGTTACTCGATCGGGGGCAATCAGCCCCAGCATTTT. Its protein product is CASSYSIGGNQPQHF.

The gene calls are TRBV19 and TRBJ2-1; D unclear. CDR1 is LNHDA and CDR2 is SQIVND in the germline V gene (reference sequence). Trimming removed 5 bases at V and 6 bases at J, with 17 bases between. This CDR3 is 15 amino acids long. The CDR3 DNA follows: TGTGCCAGTAGTCAAGAAGGGATGGATTTCAATGAGCAGTTCTTC. This codes for CASSQEGMDFNEQFF.

This clone showed up just once. V is TRBV5-1 and J is TRBJ1-1, with a possible D match to TRBD1 (5 bases). This CDR3 has 13 amino acids. The germline V gene encodes CDR1 SGHRS and CDR2 YFSETQ. Trimming shortened V by 6 bases and J by 4 bases, and 13 bases separated the two germline ends. CDR3 nucleotide sequence: TGCGCCAGCATTGGAATGGGGGGCACTGAAGCTTTCTTT. It codes for CASIGMGGTEAFF.

The chain uses TRBV5-1 and TRBJ1-1; no definite D call. The CDR3 extends over 14 amino acids. Germline V CDR1 and CDR2: SGHRS, YFSETQ. Trimming pared 4 bases from V and 5 bases from J, leaving 15 bases between. The CDR3 sequence is CASSRSGDPTEAFF. The DNA of the CDR3 is TGCGCCAGCAGCAGATCGGGCGACCCGACTGAAGCTTTCTTT.

This chain links TRBV27 with TRBJ2-5, with D unclear. CDR3 length: 13 residues. The germline CDR1 and CDR2 sequences are MNHEY and SMNVEV (reference sequence). V lost 6 bases to trimming and J lost 4 bases, with 12 bases between them. The CDR3, as DNA: TGTGCCAGCAGCGTCCGACCCATAGAGACCCAGTACTTC. It translates to CASSVRPIETQYF.